A selection of T cell receptor beta chains follows, all from one sample in a study of cytomegalovirus exposure and HLA in healthy donors. Clones were sequenced by immunoSEQ multiplex PCR, and TCRdb holds only the in-frame ones, with some missing. The sample yields more than 140,000 clones, 55% to 70% seen once. Sequenced sample: PBMCs. The receptors derive from a woman between 25 and 40 years old in good health and CMV-seropositive. The CDR3 runs from the conserved cysteine through the conserved F or W. Each record gives: clone size, V gene, J gene, CDR3 protein. Only some rows state a clone size, as once, few, many or a class for expanded clones.

clone_size: .
v_call: TRBV5-5
j_call: TRBJ1-5
cdr3_aa: CASSWGGTGRQPQHF

clone_size: .
v_call: TRBV2
j_call: TRBJ1-4
cdr3_aa: CASRRTLNEKLFF

clone_size: .
v_call: TRBV7-8
j_call: TRBJ2-6
cdr3_aa: CASRITGSGANVLTF

clone_size: .
v_call: TRBV27
j_call: TRBJ1-3
cdr3_aa: CASKLTGQGSGNTIYF

clone_size: .
v_call: TRBV28
j_call: TRBJ1-3
cdr3_aa: CASKEGASSGNTIYF

clone_size: few
v_call: TRBV5-1
j_call: TRBJ2-2
cdr3_aa: CASSQGASNTGELFF

clone_size: .
v_call: TRBV7-2
j_call: TRBJ1-1
cdr3_aa: CASSLGQGIGAFF

clone_size: few
v_call: TRBV18
j_call: TRBJ2-7
cdr3_aa: CASSEVGQGAYEQYF

clone_size: .
v_call: TRBV6-5
j_call: TRBJ1-2
cdr3_aa: CASSPISGGGYTF

clone_size: .
v_call: TRBV7-8
j_call: TRBJ2-5
cdr3_aa: CASCRKEVGETQYF

clone_size: .
v_call: TRBV7-2
j_call: TRBJ1-4
cdr3_aa: CASSSPGEKLFF

clone_size: .
v_call: TRBV10-1
j_call: TRBJ1-1
cdr3_aa: CASRTGVDTEAFF

clone_size: few
v_call: TRBV7-3
j_call: TRBJ1-6
cdr3_aa: CASSSSGRSPLHF

clone_size: .
v_call: TRBV6-6
j_call: TRBJ1-1
cdr3_aa: CASSSGDPAAFF

clone_size: .
v_call: TRBV9
j_call: TRBJ1-6
cdr3_aa: CASSVGGQSSYNSPLHF

clone_size: .
v_call: TRBV19
j_call: TRBJ1-3
cdr3_aa: CASRPRPTGNTIYF

clone_size: .
v_call: TRBV13
j_call: TRBJ2-5
cdr3_aa: CASSPGLRETQYF

clone_size: .
v_call: TRBV5-3
j_call: TRBJ2-6
cdr3_aa: CARSLARGRVAFSGANVLTF

clone_size: .
v_call: TRBV6-5
j_call: TRBJ2-3
cdr3_aa: CASSLTGGTQYF

clone_size: few
v_call: TRBV27
j_call: TRBJ1-2
cdr3_aa: CASSLSKGGAGYGYTF

clone_size: .
v_call: TRBV5-6
j_call: TRBJ2-3
cdr3_aa: CASSLSGVSTDTQYF

clone_size: .
v_call: TRBV6-5
j_call: TRBJ1-4
cdr3_aa: CASAIWGGNEKLFF

clone_size: .
v_call: TRBV7-6
j_call: TRBJ1-1
cdr3_aa: CASSPYQGNTEAFF

clone_size: .
v_call: TRBV5-4
j_call: TRBJ2-1
cdr3_aa: CASRILAGHYSEQFF

clone_size: once
v_call: TRBV5-1
j_call: TRBJ1-2
cdr3_aa: CASSFPGGTRGYTF

clone_size: .
v_call: TRBV5-1
j_call: TRBJ1-2
cdr3_aa: CASSSHPADYGYTF

clone_size: .
v_call: TRBV13
j_call: TRBJ2-7
cdr3_aa: CASSLGTSAYEQYF

clone_size: few
v_call: TRBV6-1
j_call: TRBJ2-7
cdr3_aa: CASSDGGGGEQYF

clone_size: .
v_call: TRBV9
j_call: .
cdr3_aa: CASSPGTLYEQYF

clone_size: .
v_call: TRBV27
j_call: TRBJ2-3
cdr3_aa: CASRRTSPSTDTQYF

clone_size: .
v_call: TRBV18
j_call: TRBJ2-7
cdr3_aa: CASSPRDRGTYEQYF

clone_size: .
v_call: TRBV30
j_call: TRBJ1-2
cdr3_aa: CAWSGTGLSGYTF

clone_size: .
v_call: TRBV5-4
j_call: TRBJ1-1
cdr3_aa: CASSSRDRFPDTEAFF

clone_size: .
v_call: TRBV11-1
j_call: TRBJ1-2
cdr3_aa: CASSPDRNYGYTF

clone_size: .
v_call: TRBV5-6
j_call: TRBJ1-6
cdr3_aa: CASSFNPRYNSPLHF

clone_size: few
v_call: TRBV6-1
j_call: .
cdr3_aa: CASSYDGLAVYEQYF

clone_size: few
v_call: TRBV6-5
j_call: TRBJ2-2
cdr3_aa: CASSYGQGVGELFF

clone_size: .
v_call: TRBV2
j_call: TRBJ1-1
cdr3_aa: CASRTGTGAFRAFF

clone_size: .
v_call: TRBV28
j_call: TRBJ2-5
cdr3_aa: CASSPTSGGWETQYF

clone_size: .
v_call: TRBV11-2
j_call: TRBJ2-1
cdr3_aa: CASSLAPGQGYNEQFF

clone_size: .
v_call: TRBV7-2
j_call: TRBJ2-7
cdr3_aa: CASSSGLGKNEQYF

clone_size: .
v_call: TRBV30
j_call: TRBJ2-7
cdr3_aa: CAWSPGTRARYEQYF

clone_size: .
v_call: TRBV5-1
j_call: TRBJ2-1
cdr3_aa: CASSFSSGSLQFF

clone_size: .
v_call: TRBV6-5
j_call: TRBJ1-6
cdr3_aa: CASSPGQGSSPLHF

clone_size: .
v_call: TRBV2
j_call: TRBJ2-3
cdr3_aa: CASRTRGTDTQYF

clone_size: .
v_call: TRBV5-1
j_call: TRBJ2-3
cdr3_aa: CASSSSGTSGRAGDTQYF

clone_size: .
v_call: TRBV5-1
j_call: TRBJ2-1
cdr3_aa: CASSLVVQGHNEQFF

clone_size: few
v_call: TRBV30
j_call: TRBJ2-1
cdr3_aa: CASQVTSFNEQFF